The 9 T cell receptor beta chains below all came from one sample that was sequenced in a study of response to subunit inactivated influenza vaccine. MiXCR was run by TCRdb on the RT-PCR reads, yielding one entry per CDR3 protein. The data show about 830,000 distinct CDR3 sequences, approximately 18% seen once. Sequencing was performed on PBMCs from blood, taken roughly 5 days after vaccination. The source of these receptors is a man in his fifties who received an inactivated influenza vaccine.

DNA for the CDR3: TGTGCAAGTCGCTTAAAGCGGACCCAGTACTTC. Residues: CASRLKRTQYF. The chain joins TRBV12-2 to TRBJ2-5. TRBV12-2 is a pseudogene. The CDR3 is 11 residues long.

This clonotype was detected only a few times. The chain joins TRBV10-3 to TRBJ1-5; 8 bases align to TRBD1. Germline trimming cut 2 bases from V and 0 bases from J; bases unmatched to any gene: 6. Germline CDR1 reads ENHRY; CDR2 reads SYGVKD. The CDR3 runs to 17 residues. CDR3 sequence (DNA): TGTGCCATCAGTGAGGGGGGACAGGTCTATAGCAATCAGCCCCAGCATTTT. Protein product: CAISEGGQVYSNQPQHF.

This clonotype was detected only a few times. This chain uses TRBV7-8 with TRBJ2-4, with D possibly being TRBD1 or TRBD2 (6 bases each). Germline lookup yields CDR1 SGHVS and CDR2 FQNEAQ. The CDR3 is 17 residues long. V lost 3 bases and J 2 bases, leaving 17 bases between the germline ends. CDR3 nucleotides: TGTGCCAGCAGCTTCGGGCCTACAGGGAGGTCCAAAAACATTCAGTACTTC. It translates to CASSFGPTGRSKNIQYF.

This clonotype was detected only a few times. In DNA, the CDR3 is TGTGCCAGCAGCGTAGGCGCCGGCGGAGGGCCTTTTGAGACCCAGTACTTC. Protein product: CASSVGAGGGPFETQYF. The genes are TRBV9 and TRBJ2-5, with a weak D call TRBD2 (6 bases). Germline V gene sequence: CDR1 SGDLS, CDR2 YYNGEE. Trimming pared 0 bases from V and 5 bases from J, leaving 20 bases between. The CDR3 runs to 17 residues.

In its sample, this clonotype was seen a few times. The CDR3 bases are TGTGCCAGCAGCTTAAGGGGGAGTGAGCAGTTCTTC. It encodes CASSLRGSEQFF. This chain joins TRBV11-2 and TRBJ2-1, with D perhaps matching TRBD1 (6 bases). Germline V gives CDR1 SGHAT, CDR2 FQNNGV. Trimming removed 2 bases from V and 9 bases from J, with 8 bases in between. The CDR3 totals 12 residues.

In its sample, this clonotype was seen a few times. CDR3 sequence: CASIRDRCTDTQYF. The CDR3 DNA is TGTGCCAGCATACGGGACAGATGCACAGATACGCAGTATTTT. This chain links TRBV9 with TRBJ2-3; 7 positions agree with TRBD1. The CDR3 is 14 residues long. Trimming at V came to 6 bases and at J to 1 base, leaving 5 bases not matched to a gene. Germline V CDR1 and CDR2: SGDLS, YYNGEE.

This clonotype was found a few times. This sequence joins TRBV7-9 and TRBJ2-1, with TRBD1 as a possible D gene (6 bases). V lost 5 bases and J 8 bases, leaving 22 bases between the germline ends. The germline V gene has CDR1 SEHNR and CDR2 FQNEAQ (reference sequence). This CDR3 has 16 amino acids. CDR3 DNA: TGTGCCAGCAGCCCGAGGGGGTTAGAAGGATCGGATGAGCAGTTCTTC. Residues: CASSPRGLEGSDEQFF. Complete variable domain (other parts from reference TRBV7-9 and TRBJ2-1): DTGVSQNPRHKITKRGQNVTFRCDPISEHNRLYWYRQTLGQGPEFLTYFQNEAQLEKSRLLSDRFSAERPKGSFSTLEIQRTEQGDSAMYLCASSPRGLEGSDEQFFGPGTRLTVL.

This clonotype was counted a few times. The rearrangement uses TRBV5-1 and TRBJ2-3; D uncertain. There are 14 residues in the CDR3. Germline V gives CDR1 SGHRS, CDR2 YFSETQ. V was cut by 0 bases and J by 5 bases, with 10 bases left in between. The CDR3 protein is CASSLEGPRDTQYF. Here the CDR3 DNA reads TGCGCCAGCAGCTTGGAAGGACCCCGAGATACGCAGTATTTT.

The sample holds a few counts of this clonotype. The rearrangement joins TRBV7-3 to TRBJ2-4; TRBD2 matches at 7 bases. V was clipped by 5 bases and J by 4 bases; unmatched bases: 17. The CDR3 extends over 18 amino acids. Germline V gene data show CDR1 as SGHTA and CDR2 as FQGTGA. The CDR3 reads CASSPSPLRGSGKNIQYF. The CDR3 region has the DNA TGTGCCAGCAGCCCCAGCCCCTTACGCGGGAGTGGGAAAAACATTCAGTACTTC.